This T cell receptor (beta chain) comes out of a study of blood T cells in healthy people across ages. Study-level points and caveats: Expanded clonotype changes were possibly confounded by unknown donor CMV status. Roughly linear declines in TCR beta diversity per million T cells occurred with age.

With a J-beta primer mix and a sample-barcoded 5' primer, a second PCR ran about 7 to 12 cycles. From the 5' RACE reads, TCRdb called clonotypes with MiXCR, one entry per CDR3 protein. This repertoire shows 950,000 to 1,200,000 distinct CDR3 sequences, under 40% found once; its top ten account for roughly 14%. Isolated PBMCs totaled at least 7 million in each sample. CDR3 length: 14 amino acids. The V gene end was trimmed by 1 base and the J gene end by 9 bases; junction bases not matched to a gene: 4. A remark on this clonotype: Its antigen is still unknown.

The chain recombines TRBV12-3 or TRBV12-4 with TRBJ2-1; 9 positions match TRBD2. Sequencing was performed on blood. This sequence originates from a man aged 18 to 30 in good health. The CDR3 nucleotides read TGTGCCAGCAGTTTAGGTCTTAGCGGGGGTGAGCAGTTCTTC. It is translated as CASSLGLSGGEQFF.